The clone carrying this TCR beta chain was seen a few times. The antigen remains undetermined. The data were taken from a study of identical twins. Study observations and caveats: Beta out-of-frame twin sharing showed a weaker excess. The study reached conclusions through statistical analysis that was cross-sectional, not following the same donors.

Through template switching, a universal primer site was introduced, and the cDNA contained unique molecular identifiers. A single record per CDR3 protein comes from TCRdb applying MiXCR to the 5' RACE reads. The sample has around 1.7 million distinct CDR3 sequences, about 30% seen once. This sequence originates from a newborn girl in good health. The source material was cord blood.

This CDR3 reads CAVGDSGTSGFYEQYF. The CDR3 nucleotides read TGTGCCGTAGGGGATTCCGGGACTAGCGGATTCTACGAGCAGTACTTC. This chain joins TRBV6-5 and TRBJ2-7; 11 nucleotides match TRBD2. Germline CDR1 is MNHEY and CDR2 is SVGAGI. The ends lost 11 bases at V and 3 bases at J; junction bases unmatched: 15. The CDR3 spans 16 residues.